These 21 T cell receptor beta chains came from one sample sequenced in a study of OX40 agonist ivuxolimab in advanced cancers. Method: immunoSEQ multiplex PCR; TCRdb's copy keeps in-frame clones and lacks some. The sample carries tens of thousands of clones, about 80% recorded once. Sequenced material: CD4+ or CD8+ T cells sorted from blood, taken in a trial of the OX40 agonist ivuxolimab. These receptors were collected from an adult with an advanced solid tumor such as melanoma, head and neck, liver or kidney cancer.

The chain has TRBV6-4 and TRBJ2-3; 10 bases are a match to TRBD2. V shed 3 bases, J shed 1 base, and the junction held 7 bases outside the gene matches. The CDR3 has 17 amino acids. In germline, CDR1 is MRHNA, CDR2 SNTAGT. The CDR3 DNA reads TGTGCCAGCAGTGAGCGGGCTAGCGGGGGCCGCACAGATACGCAGTATTTT. Translated: CASSERASGGRTDTQYF.

The chain recombines TRBV4-3 with TRBJ1-2; tentative D call: TRBD1 (5 bases). The germline V and J ends were trimmed by 1 base and 5 bases, with 14 bases remaining between them. The CDR3 runs to 15 residues. Germline CDR1 LGHNA, CDR2 YSLEER. The CDR3 here is CASSQVFSGGYGYTF. The CDR3 coding sequence is TGCGCCAGCAGCCAAGTTTTTAGCGGGGGTTATGGCTACACCTTC.

This CDR3 is CASSGVPGGGGYEQYF. The CDR3 region has the DNA TGTGCCAGCAGCGGCGTGCCCGGAGGGGGTGGCTACGAGCAGTACTTC. The chain links TRBV5-4 to TRBJ2-7; D may match TRBD1 or TRBD2 (6 bases each). CDR1 and CDR2 from the germline V gene are SGHNT and YYREEE (reference sequence). Trimming cost V 4 bases and J 3 bases, with 20 bases left between them. The CDR3 runs 16 residues.

This clone came up once. The rearrangement links TRBV5-4 to TRBJ2-5, with TRBD2 identical over 9 bases. The CDR3 is 16 residues long. Germline V gene lookup returns CDR1 SGHNT and CDR2 YYREEE (reference sequence). Germline trimming cut 4 bases from V and 4 bases from J; bases unmatched to any gene: 11. The CDR3 sequence is CASSQMRGGHIETQYF. The CDR3 coding sequence is TGTGCCAGCAGCCAGATGCGGGGGGGCCATATAGAGACCCAGTACTTC.

The V gene is TRBV14, the J gene TRBJ2-7; the D is unclear. Trimming pared 0 bases from V and 0 bases from J, leaving 9 bases between. Germline V gene data show CDR1 as SGHDN and CDR2 as FVKESK. CDR3 size: 15 residues. The CDR3 DNA reads as TGTGCCAGCAGCCAAGAAGGGAAGGGCTCCTACGAGCAGTACTTC. Residues: CASSQEGKGSYEQYF.

This rearrangement joins TRBV6-6 to TRBJ1-2; D gene uncertain. The V end was cut by 2 bases, the J end by 3 bases, with 1 base between. The CDR3 length is 11 residues. The germline gives CDR1 MNHNY, CDR2 SVGAGI (reference sequence). In DNA form, the CDR3 reads TGTGCCAGCAGTTACGACTATGGCTACACCTTC. Amino acids: CASSYDYGYTF.

The chain recombines TRBV20-1 with TRBJ1-3; D remains unclear. The CDR3 has 11 amino acids. Germline V gives CDR1 DFQATT, CDR2 SNEGSKA (reference sequence). V lost 3 bases and J lost 4, with 4 bases in between. The CDR3 DNA is TGCAGTGCTAGGCCGGGAAACACCATATATTTT. This codes for CSARPGNTIYF.

V and J are TRBV7-9 and TRBJ2-1; 12 bases agree with TRBD2. V lost 3 bases, J lost 6 bases, and 3 bases stayed unmatched. The CDR3 runs to 15 residues. Germline CDR1 SEHNR, CDR2 FQNEAQ (reference sequence). The CDR3 loop reads CASSFPSGRANEQFF. In DNA form, the CDR3 reads TGTGCCAGCAGCTTCCCTAGCGGGAGGGCCAATGAGCAGTTCTTC.

The gene calls are TRBV5-1 and TRBJ1-2; D gene ambiguous. Germline values: CDR1 SGHRS, CDR2 YFSETQ. Deletions cut 8 bases from V and 2 bases from J, with 19 bases between. There are 15 residues in the CDR3. Here the CDR3 reads CASTMSPGANYGYTF. The CDR3 DNA follows: TGCGCCAGTACCATGTCTCCTGGAGCGAACTATGGCTACACCTTC. Full variable domain (missing parts from reference TRBV5-1 and TRBJ1-2): KAGVTQTPRYLIKTRGQQVTLSCSPISGHRSVSWYQQTPGQGLQFLFEYFSETQRNKGNFPGRFSGRQFSNSRSEMNVSTLELGDSALYLCASTMSPGANYGYTFGSGTRLTVV.

This chain joins TRBV19 and TRBJ1-6; D uncertain. V was trimmed by 7 bases and J by 7 bases, leaving 11 bases between them. CDR1 LNHDA and CDR2 SQIVND come from the germline V gene (reference sequence). The CDR3 has 13 residues. CDR3 in amino acids: CASTYRENSPLHF. CDR3 sequence (DNA): TGTGCCAGTACGTATCGAGAAAATTCACCCCTCCACTTT.

The chain joins TRBV28 to TRBJ2-5; 15 bases agree with TRBD2. Germline V gene sequence: CDR1 MDHEN, CDR2 SYDVKM. V dropped 2 bases and J dropped 0; count of bases not matched to a gene: 4. The CDR3 is 18 amino acids. CDR3 residues: CASSLGLAGGLYQETQYF. The CDR3 DNA sequence: TGTGCCAGCAGTTTAGGACTAGCGGGGGGGCTGTACCAAGAGACCCAGTACTTC.

On this clone: It is unclear where the CDR3 begins or ends on the DNA, so no DNA is shown, and the CDR3 is as TCRdb lists it. The rearrangement uses TRBV30 and TRBJ2-7; the D call TRBD2 from the table was never checked on the DNA. The CDR3 length equals 13 residues, ends included. Germline CDR1 and CDR2: GTSNPN and SVGIG (reference sequence). The CDR3 spells CAWSVLRAYEQYF.

The chain links TRBV29-1 to TRBJ1-2, with 8 bases fitting TRBD1. J lost 3 bases, V lost 3 bases, and 6 bases had no gene match. CDR3 length: 14 amino acids. The germline gives CDR1 SQVTM, CDR2 ANQGSEA. The CDR3 sequence: CSVDGSGGYYGYTF. The CDR3 DNA reads TGCAGCGTTGACGGGTCAGGGGGCTACTATGGCTACACCTTC.

The genes are TRBV7-2 and TRBJ2-2; TRBD2 agrees at 12 bases. Per the germline V gene, CDR1 is SGHTA and CDR2 is FQGNSA. The J segment lost 1 base and the V segment lost 0 bases, leaving 6 bases of the junction unmatched. The CDR3 covers 19 residues. CDR3 DNA: TGTGCCAGCAGCTTAGCATTTCCTAGCGGGAGGGGGAACACCGGGGAGCTGTTTTTT. This translates into CASSLAFPSGRGNTGELFF. Together with reference TRBV7-2 and TRBJ2-2, the CDR3 gives the full variable domain: GAGVSQSPSNKVTEKGKDVELRCDPISGHTALYWYRQSLGQGLEFLIYFQGNSAPDKSGLPSDRFSAERTGGSVSTLTIQRTQQEDSAVYLCASSLAFPSGRGNTGELFFGEGSRLTVL.

The chain uses TRBV28 and TRBJ2-7, with D uncertain. The CDR3 spans 13 residues. The ends were cut back, 6 bases at V and 4 bases at J, with 13 bases in the middle. CDR1 MDHEN and CDR2 SYDVKM come from the germline V gene. The CDR3 reads CASSTWARYEQYF. CDR3 DNA: TGTGCCAGCAGCACCTGGGCTAGGTACGAGCAGTACTTC.

The chain carries TRBV11-1 and TRBJ2-5; D may match TRBD1 or TRBD2 (5 bases each). The assigned J gene may be wrong: the sequence end matches TRBJ2-7 better. CDR3 length: 14 residues. CDR1 is SGHAT, CDR2 FQDESV, per germline (reference sequence). The CDR3 loop reads CASSERGVPYEQYF. CDR3 DNA: TGTGCCAGCAGTGAGAGGGGCGTTCCCTACGAGCAGTACTTC.

The chain joins TRBV30 to TRBJ1-1; weak D call: TRBD1 (5 bases). Germline CDR1 reads GTSNPN; CDR2 reads SVGIG (reference sequence). This CDR3 spans 16 amino acids. Deletions cut 0 bases from V and 5 bases from J, with 19 bases between. The CDR3 DNA reads as TGTGCCTGGAGTGTATTGATGGGCAGGGTGGCAACTGAAGCTTTCTTT. Its protein is CAWSVLMGRVATEAFF.

The chain combines TRBV30 with TRBJ2-5; D is unresolved. This CDR3 has 10 residues. Per the germline V gene, CDR1 is GTSNPN and CDR2 is SVGIG (reference sequence). V was trimmed by 0 bases and J by 5 bases, leaving 1 base between them. The CDR3 here is CAWSVETQYF. The CDR3 region has the DNA TGTGCCTGGAGTGTGGAGACCCAGTACTTC.

This clone was recorded a few times. This chain links TRBV4-1 with TRBJ1-6; 7 nucleotides agree with TRBD1. Germline-derived CDR1 and CDR2 are MGHRA and YSYEKL. This CDR3 has 16 residues. After removal of 2 bases from V and 5 bases from J, the junction contained 6 bases not matched to a gene. As DNA, the CDR3 is TGCGCCAGCAGCCAACGACAGGGTGGGGATAATTCACCCCTCCACTTT. Its translation: CASSQRQGGDNSPLHF.

The chain joins TRBV18 to TRBJ1-3; D not resolved. V lost 8 bases and J lost 0, with 14 bases in between. The germline V gene has CDR1 KGHSH and CDR2 LQKENI. This CDR3 is 15 amino acids long. The CDR3 region has the DNA TGTGCCAGCACCCAGTCAGCGAGCTCTGGAAACACCATATATTTT. Its translation is CASTQSASSGNTIYF. Based on the CDR3 plus reference TRBV18 and TRBJ1-3, the full variable domain is NAGVMQNPRHLVRRRGQEARLRCSPMKGHSHVYWYRQLPEEGLKFMVYLQKENIIDESGMPKERFSAEFPKEGPSILRIQQVVRGDSAAYFCASTQSASSGNTIYFGEGSWLTVV.

V gene TRBV6-5 combines with J gene TRBJ2-2; the D gene could be TRBD1 or TRBD2 (5 bases each). CDR1 is MNHEY, CDR2 SVGAGI, per germline. The V end lost 6 bases, the J end lost 8 bases, and 13 bases lay between the germline ends. The CDR3 spans 13 residues. The CDR3 nucleotides read TGTGCCAGCAGACGACGGGGCGCGGGGGAGCTGTTTTTT. Protein: CASRRRGAGELFF.